Below, 14 T cell receptor beta chains from the same sample are listed, as sequenced in a study of T cell responses to AZD1222 COVID-19 vaccine. Repertoires were generated with immunoSEQ multiplex PCR, while TCRdb's copy carries only in-frame clones and drops some. This table holds over 85,000 clones, around 90% found once. The material sequenced was peripheral blood, taken 28 days after the second AZD1222 dose. These receptors originate from an adult who received the AZD1222 COVID-19 vaccine.

V and J are TRBV28 and TRBJ1-5, with D maybe TRBD1 (5 bases). The germline V gene encodes CDR1 MDHEN and CDR2 SYDVKM. The CDR3 consists of 13 residues. CDR3 DNA sequence: TGTGCTCATAGAGAAGGGGAAAATCAGCCCCAGCATTTT. The encoded protein is CAHREGENQPQHF.

The V and J genes are TRBV3-1 (or the pseudogene TRBV3-2) and TRBJ1-5, with unresolved D. The CDR3 runs to 13 residues. V was trimmed by 2 bases and J by 5 bases, leaving 7 bases between them. CDR1 and CDR2 from the germline V gene are LGHDT and YNNKEL (reference sequence). The CDR3 region has the DNA TGTGCCAGCAGCCAAAGGTTAGATCAGCCCCAGCATTTT. Protein sequence: CASSQRLDQPQHF.

The V gene is TRBV5-6, the J gene TRBJ1-4; possible D gene TRBD1, 6 bases. The germline gives CDR1 SGHDT, CDR2 YYEEEE. The CDR3 contains 14 residues. V was pared by 4 bases and J by 7 bases, with 14 bases between. The DNA for the CDR3 is TGTGCCAGCAGCGGACCACAGGGAGTTGAAAAACTGTTTTTT. It codes for CASSGPQGVEKLFF.

The CDR3 DNA is TGTGCCAGCAGTTTGGGAACTGAGGGACAGCCCCAGCATTTT. As protein: CASSLGTEGQPQHF. J is TRBJ1-5 and V is TRBV28; D is unresolved. V was pared by 3 bases and J by 7 bases, with 13 bases between. CDR1 and CDR2 from the germline V gene are MDHEN and SYDVKM. This CDR3 is built from 14 residues.

CDR3: CASSKGAYQPQHF. The CDR3 DNA reads as TGTGCCAGCAGTAAGGGGGCGTATCAGCCCCAGCATTTT. J is TRBJ1-5 and V is TRBV6-5; 7 bases agree with TRBD1. CDR1 and CDR2 from the germline V gene are MNHEY and SVGAGI. Unmatched junction bases numbered 3, after V lost 5 bases and J lost 5 bases. This CDR3 region has 13 residues.

The table lists this clone with a count of one. J is TRBJ1-1 and V is TRBV12-3 or TRBV12-4; D is unclear. The ends were cut back, 5 bases at V and 8 bases at J, with 9 bases in the middle. This CDR3 has 11 amino acids. The CDR3 is CASSRAREAFF. As DNA, the CDR3 is TGTGCCAGCAGTCGTGCCAGAGAAGCTTTCTTT.

The J gene is TRBJ1-3, the V gene TRBV2, with D uncertain. This CDR3 is built from 16 residues. Germline V gene data show CDR1 as SNHLY and CDR2 as FYNNEI. Trimming shortened V by 4 bases and J by 0 bases, and 13 bases separated the two germline ends. The CDR3 DNA is TGTGCCAGCAGTGTGGGCAGCCGTTACTCTGGAAACACCATATATTTT. This sequence encodes CASSVGSRYSGNTIYF.

The chain combines TRBV5-4 with TRBJ1-3; 7 nucleotides match TRBD1. The germline V gene encodes CDR1 SGHNT and CDR2 YYREEE (reference sequence). This CDR3 has 15 residues. V trimming: 4 bases; J trimming: 0 bases; junction bases outside the gene matches: 4. CDR3 bases: TGTGCCAGCAGCCTGGGACAGACCTCTGGAAACACCATATATTTT. It codes for CASSLGQTSGNTIYF.

CDR3: CAWSGTGFFGQPQHF. Here the CDR3 DNA reads TGTGCCTGGAGTGGGACAGGGTTCTTCGGTCAGCCCCAGCATTTT. The genes are TRBV30 and TRBJ1-5, with TRBD1 identical over 8 bases. V lost 1 base, J lost 6 bases, and 8 bases stayed unmatched. The germline CDR1 and CDR2 sequences are GTSNPN and SVGIG (reference sequence). The CDR3 is 15 residues long.

V is TRBV7-3 and J is TRBJ1-1; D not certain. This CDR3 contains 13 residues. With 5 bases removed from V and 4 bases from J, the gap between germline ends came to 11 bases. Germline V gene data show CDR1 as SGHTA and CDR2 as FQGTGA. CDR3 sequence: CASSPDRSTEAFF. In nucleotides, the CDR3 is TGTGCCAGCAGCCCCGACCGATCCACTGAAGCTTTCTTT. The full variable domain, with the rest looked up from reference TRBV7-3 and TRBJ1-1, is GAGVSQTPSNKVTEKGKYVELRCDPISGHTALYWYRQSLGQGPEFLIYFQGTGAADDSGLPNDRFFAVRPEGSVSTLKIQRTERGDSAVYLCASSPDRSTEAFFGQGTRLTVV.

Turning to this clone: Mismatch with germline at one junction end may stem from a read error. The CDR3 DNA reads as TGTGCCAGCAGCGAAGATCTATTCTATGGCTACACCTTC. It codes for CASSEDLFYGYTF. The chain is built from TRBV6-1 and TRBJ1-2; no clear D gene. The CDR3 covers 13 residues. Germline CDR1 reads MNHNS; CDR2 reads SASEGT.

The chain couples TRBV5-8 to TRBJ2-1, with D tentatively TRBD1 (5 bases). The CDR3 extends over 14 amino acids. V shed 2 bases and J shed 1 base, with 7 bases lying between them. Germline V gene lookup returns CDR1 SGHTS and CDR2 YDEGEE. In DNA, the CDR3 is TGTGCCAGCAGCTTAAGGGGTTCCTACAATGAGCAGTTCTTC. The encoded protein is CASSLRGSYNEQFF.

This chain joins TRBV6-2 or TRBV6-3 and TRBJ2-3; TRBD2 matches at 9 bases. Germline V gene sequence: CDR1 MNHEY, CDR2 SVGEGT. V lost 2 bases, J lost 0 bases, and 3 bases stayed unmatched. This CDR3 contains 16 residues. As DNA, the CDR3 is TGTGCCAGCAGTTACCAGGCGGGGGGGAGCACAGATACGCAGTATTTT. Amino acids: CASSYQAGGSTDTQYF.

This sequence joins TRBV5-1 and TRBJ2-1, with a tentative D call TRBD2 (6 bases). CDR1 SGHRS and CDR2 YFSETQ come from the germline V gene. This CDR3 has 15 amino acids. The V and J ends lost 0 bases and 6 bases respectively, with 13 bases between them. The CDR3 DNA follows: TGCGCCAGCAGCTTGGGCGGGACCCTCTCCAATGAGCAGTTCTTC. Translated: CASSLGGTLSNEQFF. Looking up the rest from reference TRBV5-1 and TRBJ2-1 gives the full variable domain: KAGVTQTPRYLIKTRGQQVTLSCSPISGHRSVSWYQQTPGQGLQFLFEYFSETQRNKGNFPGRFSGRQFSNSRSEMNVSTLELGDSALYLCASSLGGTLSNEQFFGPGTRLTVL.